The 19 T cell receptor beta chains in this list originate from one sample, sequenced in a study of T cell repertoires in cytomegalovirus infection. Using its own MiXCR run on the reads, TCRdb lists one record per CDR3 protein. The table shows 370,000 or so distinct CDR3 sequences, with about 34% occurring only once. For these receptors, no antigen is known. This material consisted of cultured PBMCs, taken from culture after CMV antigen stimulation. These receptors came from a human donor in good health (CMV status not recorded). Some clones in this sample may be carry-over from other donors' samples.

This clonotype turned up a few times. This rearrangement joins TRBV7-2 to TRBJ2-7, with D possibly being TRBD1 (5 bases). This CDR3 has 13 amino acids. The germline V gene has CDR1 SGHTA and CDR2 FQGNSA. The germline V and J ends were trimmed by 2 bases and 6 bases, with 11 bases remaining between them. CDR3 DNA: TGTGCCAGCAGCTTAAAGGGGATCAGCGAGCAGTACTTC. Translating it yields CASSLKGISEQYF.

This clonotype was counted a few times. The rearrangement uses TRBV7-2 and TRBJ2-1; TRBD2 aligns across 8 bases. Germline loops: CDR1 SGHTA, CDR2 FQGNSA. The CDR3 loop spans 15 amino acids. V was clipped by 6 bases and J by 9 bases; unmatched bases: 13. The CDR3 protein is CASRGTGGPSSEQFF. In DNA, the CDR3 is TGTGCCAGCAGAGGGACGGGAGGGCCCTCTAGTGAGCAGTTCTTC.

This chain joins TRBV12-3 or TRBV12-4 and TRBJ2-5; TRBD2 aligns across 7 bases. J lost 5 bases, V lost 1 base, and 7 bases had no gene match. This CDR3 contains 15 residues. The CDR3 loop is CASSLGPGGMETQYF. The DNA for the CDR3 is TGTGCCAGCAGTTTAGGGCCGGGAGGTATGGAGACCCAGTACTTC.

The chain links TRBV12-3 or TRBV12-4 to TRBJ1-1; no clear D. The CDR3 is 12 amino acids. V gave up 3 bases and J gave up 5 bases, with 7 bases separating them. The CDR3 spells CASSLPKTEAFF. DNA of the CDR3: TGTGCCAGCAGTTTGCCGAAAACTGAAGCTTTCTTT.

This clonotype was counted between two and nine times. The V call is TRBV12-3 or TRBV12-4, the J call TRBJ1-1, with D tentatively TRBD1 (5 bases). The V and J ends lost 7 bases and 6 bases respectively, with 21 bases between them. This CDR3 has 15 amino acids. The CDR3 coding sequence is TGTGCCAGCACCCCCCGGGGGACTCTTCCCGCTGAAGCTTTCTTT. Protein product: CASTPRGTLPAEAFF.

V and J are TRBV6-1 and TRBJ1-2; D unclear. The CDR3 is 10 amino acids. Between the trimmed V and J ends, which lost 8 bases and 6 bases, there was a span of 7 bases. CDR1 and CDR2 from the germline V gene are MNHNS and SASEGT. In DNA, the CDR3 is TGTGCCAGCGCGACACATGGCTACACCTTC. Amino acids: CASATHGYTF.

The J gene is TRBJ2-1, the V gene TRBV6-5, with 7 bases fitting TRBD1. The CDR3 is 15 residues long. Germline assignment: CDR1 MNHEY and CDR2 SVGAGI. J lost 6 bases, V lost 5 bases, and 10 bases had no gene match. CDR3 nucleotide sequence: TGTGCCAGCAGTCGGACAGGCGGGCCGGTCAATGAGCAGTTCTTC. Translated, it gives CASSRTGGPVNEQFF.

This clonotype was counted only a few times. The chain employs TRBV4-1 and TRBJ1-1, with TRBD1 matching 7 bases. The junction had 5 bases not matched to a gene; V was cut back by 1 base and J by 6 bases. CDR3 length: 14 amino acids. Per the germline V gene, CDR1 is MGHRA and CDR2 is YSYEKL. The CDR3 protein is CASSQATGWPEAFF. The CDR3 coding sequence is TGCGCCAGCAGCCAAGCGACAGGGTGGCCTGAAGCTTTCTTT.

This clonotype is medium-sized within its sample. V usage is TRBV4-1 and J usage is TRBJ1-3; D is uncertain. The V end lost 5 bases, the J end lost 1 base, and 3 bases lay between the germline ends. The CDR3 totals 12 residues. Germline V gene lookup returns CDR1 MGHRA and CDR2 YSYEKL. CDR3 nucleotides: TGCGCCAGCAGCGAGTCTGGAAACACCATATATTTT. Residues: CASSESGNTIYF.

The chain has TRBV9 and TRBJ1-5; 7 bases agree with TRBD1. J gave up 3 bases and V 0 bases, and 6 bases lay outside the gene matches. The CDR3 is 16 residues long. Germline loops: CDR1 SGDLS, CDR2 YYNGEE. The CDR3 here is CASSVAAGGDNQPQHF. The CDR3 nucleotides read TGTGCCAGCAGCGTAGCAGCAGGGGGGGACAATCAGCCCCAGCATTTT.

The CDR3 reads CASSGGGRNTEAFF. The CDR3 DNA reads as TGTGCCAGCAGCGGGGGGGGAAGGAACACTGAAGCTTTCTTT. V usage is TRBV7-9 and J usage is TRBJ1-1; D might be TRBD1 (5 bases). Per germline, CDR1 SEHNR and CDR2 FQNEAQ (reference sequence). V was pared by 5 bases and J by 1 base, with 11 bases between. CDR3 length equals 14 residues.

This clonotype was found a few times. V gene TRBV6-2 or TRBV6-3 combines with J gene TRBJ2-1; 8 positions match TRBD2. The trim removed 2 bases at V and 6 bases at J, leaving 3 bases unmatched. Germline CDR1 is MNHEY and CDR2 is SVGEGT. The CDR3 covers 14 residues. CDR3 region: CASSYGTRTNEQFF. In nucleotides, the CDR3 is TGTGCCAGCAGTTACGGGACTAGGACCAATGAGCAGTTCTTC.

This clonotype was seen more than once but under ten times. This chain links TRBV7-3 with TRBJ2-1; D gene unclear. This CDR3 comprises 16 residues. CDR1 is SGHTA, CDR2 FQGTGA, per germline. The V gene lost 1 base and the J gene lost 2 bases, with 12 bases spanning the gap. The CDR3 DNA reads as TGTGCCAGCAGCTTAAACCTGGCTACTACCTACAATGAGCAGTTCTTC. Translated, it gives CASSLNLATTYNEQFF.

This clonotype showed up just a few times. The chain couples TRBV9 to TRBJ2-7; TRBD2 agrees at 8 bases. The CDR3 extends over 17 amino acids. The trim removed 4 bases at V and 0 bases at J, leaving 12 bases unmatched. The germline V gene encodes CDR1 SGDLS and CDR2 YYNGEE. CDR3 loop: CASSSPLGLADSYEQYF. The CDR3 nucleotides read TGTGCCAGCAGCTCCCCCCTCGGACTAGCCGACTCCTACGAGCAGTACTTC.

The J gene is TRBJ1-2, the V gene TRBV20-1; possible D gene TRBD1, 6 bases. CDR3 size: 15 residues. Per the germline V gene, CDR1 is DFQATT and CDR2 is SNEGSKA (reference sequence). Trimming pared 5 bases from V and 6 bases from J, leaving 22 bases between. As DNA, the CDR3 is TGCAGTGCTCTCAAGGGGGAGGGGCGAAGGGATGGCTACACCTTC. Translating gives CSALKGEGRRDGYTF.

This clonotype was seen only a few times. The CDR3 here is CASSIDRRDRGNSPLHF. Written as DNA, the CDR3 is TGTGCCAGCAGTATCGACCGCCGGGACAGGGGTAATTCACCCCTCCACTTT. The chain couples TRBV12-3 or TRBV12-4 to TRBJ1-6, with 10 bases identical to TRBD1. The V segment lost 5 bases and the J segment 6 bases; nucleotides outside the gene matches: 10. There are 17 residues in the CDR3.

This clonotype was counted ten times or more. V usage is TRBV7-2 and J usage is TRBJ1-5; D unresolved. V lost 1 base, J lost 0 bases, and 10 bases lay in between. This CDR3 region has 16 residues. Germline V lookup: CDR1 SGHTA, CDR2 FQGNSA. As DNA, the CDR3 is TGTGCCAGCAGCTTAGTGGGAGGCTATAGCAATCAGCCCCAGCATTTT. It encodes CASSLVGGYSNQPQHF.

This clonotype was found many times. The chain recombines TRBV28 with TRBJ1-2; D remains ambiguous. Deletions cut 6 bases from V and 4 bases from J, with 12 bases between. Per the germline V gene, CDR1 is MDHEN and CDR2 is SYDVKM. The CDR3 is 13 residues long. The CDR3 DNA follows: TGTGCCAGCAGATCCTCGAACGGCTATGGCTACACCTTC. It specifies CASRSSNGYGYTF.

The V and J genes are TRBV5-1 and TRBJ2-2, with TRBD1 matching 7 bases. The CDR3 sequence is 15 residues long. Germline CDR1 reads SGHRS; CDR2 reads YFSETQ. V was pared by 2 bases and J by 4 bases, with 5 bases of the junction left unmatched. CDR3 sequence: CASSFKSGGTGELFF. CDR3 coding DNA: TGCGCCAGCAGCTTTAAGTCAGGGGGCACCGGGGAGCTGTTTTTT.